This T cell receptor (beta chain) was captured by sequencing in a study of blood T cell repertoires in COVID-19. About the research overall: T cells, B-cell-depleted T cells, or PBMCs supplied cDNA or gDNA.

Per the original data handling: Cell counts per sample came from amplifying reference gene primers. Clones were sequenced by immunoSEQ multiplex PCR, and TCRdb holds only the in-frame ones, with some missing. That table supplies the V and J calls and clone size; D and trimming were determined from the DNA. The sample lists 84,000 or so clones, roughly 78% seen once, with roughly 36% in the top ten. Sequenced: peripheral blood. The sequence came from a man aged 55 to 69 with COVID-19, enrolled during active disease.

Written as DNA, the CDR3 is TGTGCCAGCAGCGGCACAGCGGGGGGCAATGAGCAGTTCTTC. Translated, it gives CASSGTAGGNEQFF. V usage is TRBV9 and J usage is TRBJ2-1; 9 bases are shared with TRBD2. The CDR3 is made up of 14 amino acids. Looked up from germline, CDR1 is SGDLS and CDR2 is YYNGEE. V shed 3 bases, J shed 6 bases, and the junction held 4 bases outside the gene matches.